The following is a TCR beta chain sequence with its context. Its specificity is unknown. Donors ranged from roughly 6 to 100 years old and were healthy Caucasians in Russia. Ten milliliters of peripheral blood were drawn from each donor into EDTA-treated tubes. Each sample yielded at least 5 micrograms of PBMC total RNA. The sample comes from a study of blood T cells in healthy people across ages. Overall study findings and caveats: There were more naive CD4+ cells and higher diversity in long-lived donors than in aged donors.

The germline V gene encodes CDR1 SNHLY and CDR2 FYNNEI. The CDR3 sequence is 14 residues long. Trimming removed 6 bases from V and 14 bases from J, with 20 bases in between. With a J-beta primer mix and a sample-barcoded 5' primer, a second PCR ran roughly 7 to 11 cycles. TCRdb called the 5' RACE reads again in MiXCR, with one record for every CDR3 protein. The sample has 1.5 million to 2 million distinct CDR3 sequences; about two fifths are singletons. The TCR comes from a human donor in good health. Sequenced input: blood. V and J are TRBV2 and TRBJ1-6, with D possibly matching TRBD1 (5 bases). The CDR3 loop reads CASSADRDRFTLHF. The CDR3 DNA reads TGTGCCAGCAGCGCTGACAGAGATCGATTCACCCTCCACTTT.